Listed below are T cell receptor beta chains from one sample, sequenced in a study of blood T cell repertoires in COVID-19. Repertoires were generated with immunoSEQ multiplex PCR, while TCRdb's copy carries only in-frame clones and drops some. The table has some 150,000 clones, 85% to 90% seen once. Sequenced: peripheral blood. The receptors shown here come from a woman aged 80 or older in a cohort sampled during active or convalescent COVID-19. CDR3s include the opening cysteine and the closing phenylalanine or tryptophan. D genes are given only for firm matches. Size values are once, few and many counts, or a class for expanded clones, and some rows have none.

d_call: TRBD2; v_call: TRBV30; j_call: TRBJ2-7; clone_size: once; cdr3_aa: CAWSLAGVSREQYF; cdr3_nt: TGTGCCTGGAGCCTAGCGGGGGTGTCGCGCGAGCAGTACTTC
d_call: .; v_call: TRBV27; j_call: TRBJ1-2; clone_size: few; cdr3_aa: CASSLVAGSNYGYTF; cdr3_nt: TGTGCCAGCAGTTTGGTAGCAGGGTCTAACTATGGCTACACCTTC
d_call: .; v_call: TRBV20-1; j_call: TRBJ2-2; clone_size: .; cdr3_aa: CSASFGGLGTGELFF; cdr3_nt: TGCAGTGCTAGTTTTGGGGGGTTAGGCACCGGGGAGCTGTTTTTT
d_call: .; v_call: TRBV30; j_call: TRBJ2-2; clone_size: .; cdr3_aa: CAWTMNRVRTGELFF; cdr3_nt: TGTGCCTGGACTATGAACAGGGTACGGACCGGGGAGCTGTTTTTT
d_call: .; v_call: TRBV11-3; j_call: TRBJ2-7; clone_size: .; cdr3_aa: CASSLPFKGDEQYF; cdr3_nt: TGTGCCAGCAGCTTACCCTTCAAGGGGGACGAGCAGTACTTC
d_call: .; v_call: TRBV29-1; j_call: TRBJ1-5; clone_size: many; cdr3_aa: CSAAGGSDSNQPQHF; cdr3_nt: TGCAGCGCCGCGGGTGGGTCAGATAGCAATCAGCCCCAGCATTTT
d_call: .; v_call: TRBV29-1; j_call: TRBJ2-6; clone_size: .; cdr3_aa: CSVVQGSSGANVLTF; cdr3_nt: TGCAGCGTAGTCCAGGGGAGCTCTGGGGCCAACGTCCTGACTTTC
d_call: .; v_call: TRBV11-2; j_call: TRBJ1-2; clone_size: .; cdr3_aa: CASSLSSLANYGYTF; cdr3_nt: TGTGCCAGCAGCTTATCCTCGTTAGCTAACTATGGCTACACCTTC
d_call: .; v_call: TRBV20-1; j_call: TRBJ2-3; clone_size: .; cdr3_aa: CSASLRQGIGTQYF; cdr3_nt: TGCAGTGCTAGTCTGAGGCAGGGGATTGGTACGCAGTATTTT
d_call: TRBD1; v_call: TRBV15; j_call: TRBJ1-2; clone_size: once; cdr3_aa: CATSRETGGYYGYTF; cdr3_nt: TGTGCCACCAGCAGAGAGACAGGGGGATACTATGGCTACACCTTC
d_call: .; v_call: TRBV14; j_call: TRBJ1-2; clone_size: .; cdr3_aa: CASSQASGWSGYTF; cdr3_nt: TGTGCCAGCAGCCAAGCGTCCGGGTGGAGTGGCTACACCTTC
d_call: .; v_call: TRBV19; j_call: TRBJ1-6; clone_size: .; cdr3_aa: CASSTPHAPLHF; cdr3_nt: TGTGCCAGTAGTACCCCCCATGCACCCCTCCACTTT
d_call: TRBD1; v_call: TRBV9; j_call: TRBJ2-1; clone_size: .; cdr3_aa: CASSVGQGAYNEQFF; cdr3_nt: TGTGCCAGCAGCGTTGGACAGGGGGCCTACAATGAGCAGTTCTTC
d_call: TRBD2; v_call: TRBV6-2/TRBV6-3; j_call: TRBJ2-5; clone_size: .; cdr3_aa: CASSKSGGARRPQETQYF; cdr3_nt: TGTGCCAGCAGTAAGAGCGGGGGGGCCCGGAGACCCCAAGAGACCCAGTACTTC
d_call: .; v_call: TRBV25-1; j_call: TRBJ1-6; clone_size: once; cdr3_aa: CASSEWTANSPLHF; cdr3_nt: TGTGCCAGCAGTGAATGGACAGCCAATTCACCCCTCCACTTT
d_call: TRBD1; v_call: TRBV20-1; j_call: TRBJ1-4; clone_size: .; cdr3_aa: CSASQGAYNEKLFF; cdr3_nt: TGCAGTGCTAGTCAGGGGGCATATAATGAAAAACTGTTTTTT
d_call: TRBD1; v_call: TRBV5-1; j_call: TRBJ1-5; clone_size: .; cdr3_aa: CASSYQGASHQPQHF; cdr3_nt: TGCGCCAGCAGCTACCAGGGGGCTTCACATCAGCCCCAGCATTTT
d_call: TRBD2; v_call: TRBV10-1; j_call: TRBJ2-5; clone_size: .; cdr3_aa: CASSETLAGGQETQYF; cdr3_nt: TGCGCCAGCAGTGAGACCCTAGCGGGGGGCCAAGAGACCCAGTACTTC
d_call: .; v_call: TRBV28; j_call: TRBJ1-5; clone_size: .; cdr3_aa: CASSWEGPRHF; cdr3_nt: TGTGCCAGCAGTTGGGAGGGACCTCGGCATTTT
d_call: TRBD2; v_call: TRBV27; j_call: TRBJ2-3; clone_size: .; cdr3_aa: CASSRNSGTTDTQYF; cdr3_nt: TGTGCCAGCAGTCGCAATAGCGGGACCACAGATACGCAGTATTTT
d_call: TRBD2; v_call: TRBV6-5; j_call: TRBJ2-1; clone_size: few; cdr3_aa: CASAPSGSLYNEQFF; cdr3_nt: TGTGCCAGTGCTCCTAGCGGGAGCCTTTACAATGAGCAGTTCTTC
d_call: .; v_call: TRBV4-3; j_call: TRBJ2-7; clone_size: .; cdr3_aa: CASIRDTSYEQYF; cdr3_nt: TGCGCCAGCATCCGGGACACCTCCTACGAGCAGTACTTC
d_call: TRBD2; v_call: TRBV7-9; j_call: TRBJ2-1; clone_size: once; cdr3_aa: CASSLAAGGFMSSYNEQFF; cdr3_nt: TGTGCCAGCAGCTTAGCAGCGGGAGGTTTTATGAGCTCCTACAATGAGCAGTTCTTC
d_call: .; v_call: TRBV9; j_call: TRBJ1-2; clone_size: once; cdr3_aa: CASSVATGGVRGYTF; cdr3_nt: TGTGCCAGCAGCGTAGCTACGGGAGGGGTCCGGGGCTACACCTTC
d_call: TRBD1; v_call: TRBV28; j_call: TRBJ1-2; clone_size: .; cdr3_aa: CASSGQGYGYTF; cdr3_nt: TGTGCCAGCAGCGGACAGGGTTATGGCTACACCTTC
d_call: .; v_call: TRBV7-2; j_call: TRBJ1-2; clone_size: .; cdr3_aa: CASSLSAGHIDYGYTF; cdr3_nt: TGTGCCAGCAGCTTATCGGCAGGGCATATTGACTATGGCTACACCTTC
d_call: .; v_call: TRBV14; j_call: TRBJ2-2; clone_size: .; cdr3_aa: CASSQAGVGYTGELFF; cdr3_nt: TGTGCCAGCAGCCAAGCAGGGGTCGGTTACACCGGGGAGCTGTTTTTT
d_call: TRBD1; v_call: TRBV5-1; j_call: TRBJ1-5; clone_size: .; cdr3_aa: CASSPDRDQPQHF; cdr3_nt: TGCGCCAGCAGCCCAGACAGGGACCAGCCCCAGCATTTT
d_call: .; v_call: TRBV5-6; j_call: TRBJ1-5; clone_size: .; cdr3_aa: CASSLRGPYSNQPQHF; cdr3_nt: TGTGCCAGCAGCCTTAGAGGTCCGTATAGCAATCAGCCCCAGCATTTT
d_call: TRBD2; v_call: TRBV5-1; j_call: TRBJ2-1; clone_size: .; cdr3_aa: CASSLWTSGRGYNEQFF; cdr3_nt: TGCGCCAGCAGCTTGTGGACTAGCGGGAGGGGGTACAATGAGCAGTTCTTC
d_call: .; v_call: TRBV7-9; j_call: TRBJ2-2; clone_size: .; cdr3_aa: CASSLLGQTGELFF; cdr3_nt: TGTGCCAGCAGCCTCCTAGGACAGACCGGGGAGCTGTTTTTT
d_call: TRBD1; v_call: TRBV11-3; j_call: TRBJ1-3; clone_size: .; cdr3_aa: CASSLTGPRGGSGNTIYF; cdr3_nt: TGTGCCAGCAGCCTGACAGGGCCCCGAGGGGGTTCTGGAAACACCATATATTTT
d_call: .; v_call: TRBV7-9; j_call: TRBJ1-1; clone_size: .; cdr3_aa: CASSFQQGRVSAFF; cdr3_nt: TGTGCCAGCAGTTTTCAACAGGGCCGGGTCTCGGCTTTCTTT
d_call: .; v_call: TRBV27; j_call: TRBJ1-2; clone_size: .; cdr3_aa: CASSTSYRVRDGYTF; cdr3_nt: .
d_call: .; v_call: TRBV18; j_call: TRBJ1-3; clone_size: .; cdr3_aa: CASSPRQTRSSGNTIYF; cdr3_nt: TGTGCCAGCTCACCACGACAGACTAGGTCATCTGGAAACACCATATATTTT